The 25 T cell receptor beta chains below were found in one sample sequenced in a study of OX40 agonist ivuxolimab in advanced cancers. Clones were read by immunoSEQ multiplex PCR, and TCRdb kept only the in-frame ones, dropping some. Of 65,000 to 90,000 clones listed, roughly nine tenths are singletons. The sample was CD4+ or CD8+ T cells sorted from blood, taken in a trial of the OX40 agonist ivuxolimab. Source of these receptors: an adult with an advanced solid tumor such as melanoma, head and neck, liver or kidney cancer.

The rearrangement joins TRBV10-3 to TRBJ1-1; D remains unclear. Germline CDR1 ENHRY, CDR2 SYGVKD. This CDR3 is 17 amino acids long. V gave up 8 bases and J gave up 0 bases, with 22 bases separating them. For the CDR3, the DNA is TGTGCCATCCGCAGGAGGCAGAAAGAAGAGATGAACACTGAAGCTTTCTTT. Its protein is CAIRRRQKEEMNTEAFF.

The chain has TRBV5-1 and TRBJ2-2, with 8 bases fitting TRBD1. The germline CDR1 and CDR2 sequences are SGHRS and YFSETQ. V lost 3 bases and J lost 1; bases outside the gene matches: 5. The CDR3 loop spans 16 amino acids. The CDR3 reads CASSWGGTGNTGELFF. DNA for the CDR3: TGCGCCAGCAGCTGGGGCGGGACAGGGAACACCGGGGAGCTGTTTTTT.

V usage is TRBV30 and J usage is TRBJ1-5, with a weak D call TRBD1 (6 bases). V lost 6 bases to trimming and J lost 0 bases, with 15 bases between them. The CDR3 loop spans 15 amino acids. CDR1 GTSNPN and CDR2 SVGIG come from the germline V gene (reference sequence). DNA for the CDR3: TGTGCCTGCCAGGACAGAAAATATAGCAATCAGCCCCAGCATTTT. The encoded protein is CACQDRKYSNQPQHF.

This chain connects TRBV5-1 to TRBJ2-1; 9 positions match TRBD2. Germline lookup yields CDR1 SGHRS and CDR2 YFSETQ. The ends lost 1 base at V and 7 bases at J; junction bases unmatched: 9. The CDR3 length is 16 residues. This CDR3 reads CASSLLTSGPRNEQFF. As DNA, the CDR3 is TGCGCCAGCAGCTTGTTGACTAGCGGTCCGAGGAATGAGCAGTTCTTC.

This clone was observed a single time. The V call is TRBV5-6, the J call TRBJ2-2; TRBD1 matches 7 bases. Trimming took 0 bases from V and 4 from J; bases not matched to a gene: 6. The CDR3 extends over 16 amino acids. The germline V gene encodes CDR1 SGHDT and CDR2 YYEEEE. CDR3 in amino acids: CASSLDRGTVTGELFF. As DNA, the CDR3 is TGTGCCAGCAGCTTGGACAGGGGTACCGTCACCGGGGAGCTGTTTTTT.

This clone was seen just once. The V and J genes are TRBV7-6 and TRBJ2-1; 10 bases are a match to TRBD2. The CDR3 has 15 residues. CDR1 is SGHVS and CDR2 is FNYEAQ in the germline V gene. Losses at the gene ends were 5 bases for V and 0 bases for J; bases not matched to a gene: 1. CDR3 DNA: TGTGCCAGCAGCCCTAGCGGGAGCTCCTACAATGAGCAGTTCTTC. Translated, it gives CASSPSGSSYNEQFF.

This chain links TRBV18 with TRBJ2-5, with TRBD1 identical over 9 bases. J was trimmed by 5 bases and V by 4 bases; bases with no gene match: 2. The CDR3 covers 13 residues. Germline values: CDR1 KGHSH, CDR2 LQKENI. CDR3 sequence reads: CASSRDRAETQYF. In DNA, the CDR3 is TGTGCCAGCTCACGGGACAGGGCCGAGACCCAGTACTTC.

The gene calls are TRBV7-2 and TRBJ1-5, with a weak D call TRBD1 (5 bases). The CDR3 extends over 13 amino acids. V shed 0 bases and J shed 6 bases, with 6 bases lying between them. Germline V gene data show CDR1 as SGHTA and CDR2 as FQGNSA. CDR3 DNA: TGTGCCAGCAGCTTAGCTGGGGCTCAGCCCCAGCATTTT. Its protein is CASSLAGAQPQHF. Using reference TRBV7-2 and TRBJ1-5 for the parts outside the CDR3, the full variable domain is GAGVSQSPSNKVTEKGKDVELRCDPISGHTALYWYRQSLGQGLEFLIYFQGNSAPDKSGLPSDRFSAERTGGSVSTLTIQRTQQEDSAVYLCASSLAGAQPQHFGDGTRLSIL.

The CDR3: CASSQDRVNTGELFF. In DNA, the CDR3 is TGCGCCAGCAGCCAAGACAGGGTGAACACCGGGGAGCTGTTTTTT. This rearrangement joins TRBV4-1 to TRBJ2-2; D might be TRBD1 (5 bases). Looked up from germline, CDR1 is MGHRA and CDR2 is YSYEKL. Between the trimmed V and J ends, which lost 0 bases and 1 base, there was a span of 6 bases. The CDR3 covers 15 residues.

This clone has just one count. J is TRBJ2-5 and V is TRBV28; TRBD2 matches 8 bases. The CDR3 extends over 16 amino acids. The junction had 10 bases not matched to a gene; V was cut back by 5 bases and J by 2 bases. Germline lookup yields CDR1 MDHEN and CDR2 SYDVKM. This CDR3 is CASSVGGAGEQETQYF. CDR3 bases: TGTGCCAGCAGTGTCGGGGGAGCGGGGGAACAAGAGACCCAGTACTTC.

The chain links TRBV28 to TRBJ1-2, with D tentatively TRBD1 (5 bases). V dropped 11 bases and J dropped 2 bases, with 18 bases sitting between them. The CDR3 contains 14 residues. CDR1 is MDHEN, CDR2 SYDVKM, per germline. CDR3 in DNA: TGTGCCTCGGCCCGGGACCCCCAAAACTATGGCTACACCTTC. The encoded protein is CASARDPQNYGYTF.

The chain joins TRBV19 to TRBJ2-3, with D uncertain. The CDR3 totals 15 residues. CDR1 LNHDA and CDR2 SQIVND come from the germline V gene (reference sequence). The V end lost 7 bases, the J end lost 0 bases, and 14 bases lay between the germline ends. The DNA of the CDR3 is TGTGCCAGTAATTCCTACGGAACTAGCACAGATACGCAGTATTTT. It encodes CASNSYGTSTDTQYF.

In this sample, this clone turned up once. The gene calls are TRBV5-1 and TRBJ2-3, with 8 bases aligning to TRBD1. This CDR3 is 16 amino acids long. V trimming: 0 bases; J trimming: 5 bases; junction bases outside the gene matches: 8. The V gene's germline CDR1 is SGHRS and CDR2 YFSETQ. CDR3: CASSLGTTGVVDTQYF. For the CDR3, the DNA is TGCGCCAGCAGCTTGGGTACGACAGGGGTCGTAGATACGCAGTATTTT. Using reference TRBV5-1 and TRBJ2-3 for the parts outside the CDR3, the full variable domain is KAGVTQTPRYLIKTRGQQVTLSCSPISGHRSVSWYQQTPGQGLQFLFEYFSETQRNKGNFPGRFSGRQFSNSRSEMNVSTLELGDSALYLCASSLGTTGVVDTQYFGPGTRLTVL.

The rearrangement links TRBV6-1 to TRBJ1-5; 8 bases are shared with TRBD1. Germline V lookup: CDR1 MNHNS, CDR2 SASEGT. V trimming: 2 bases; J trimming: 3 bases; junction bases outside the gene matches: 6. The CDR3 covers 16 residues. The CDR3, as DNA: TGTGCCAGCAGTGAATTCCGGACAGGGAACAATCAGCCCCAGCATTTT. Protein product: CASSEFRTGNNQPQHF.

CDR3 residues: CASSLGGRTEAFF. In nucleotides, the CDR3 is TGTGCCAGCAGCTTGGGGGGCCGGACTGAAGCTTTCTTT. The chain carries TRBV7-3 and TRBJ1-1, with D possibly matching TRBD1 (6 bases). Trimming took off 3 bases at V and 5 bases at J, with 10 bases between the two ends. The CDR3 has 13 residues. Germline V gene lookup returns CDR1 SGHTA and CDR2 FQGTGA.

This chain joins TRBV7-2 and TRBJ2-7; D ambiguous. The germline gives CDR1 SGHTA, CDR2 FQGNSA. The CDR3 runs to 14 residues. V lost 7 bases, J lost 0 bases, and 13 bases lay in between. CDR3 DNA: TGTGCCAGCACCCTGGATGGAGACTCCTACGAGCAGTACTTC. It specifies CASTLDGDSYEQYF.

The sample holds one count of this clone. The chain recombines TRBV7-2 with TRBJ1-1; a weak D match, TRBD1 (6 bases). Germline CDR1 is SGHTA and CDR2 is FQGNSA. The V gene lost 5 bases and the J gene lost 11 bases, with 15 bases spanning the gap. This CDR3 has 12 residues. The CDR3 nucleotides read TGTGCCAGCAGCCTCTCAGGGGTGCAGGCTTTCTTT. Its protein product is CASSLSGVQAFF.

The chain combines TRBV7-2 with TRBJ2-3; TRBD2 aligns across 8 bases. The CDR3 spans 16 residues. V lost 5 bases and J lost 1; bases outside the gene matches: 8. In germline, CDR1 is SGHTA, CDR2 FQGNSA. The CDR3 coding sequence is TGTGCCAGCAGCGCAAACCCGGGACTAGGCACAGATACGCAGTATTTT. Translated: CASSANPGLGTDTQYF.

This clone appeared a few times. The rearrangement links TRBV18 to TRBJ2-7; possibly TRBD1 or TRBD2 for D (5 bases each). Looked up from germline, CDR1 is KGHSH and CDR2 is LQKENI. V was cut by 2 bases and J by 6 bases, with 11 bases left in between. The CDR3 contains 13 residues. The CDR3 loop reads CASSPEGRGEQYF. The CDR3 coding sequence is TGTGCCAGCTCACCAGAGGGGCGCGGCGAGCAGTACTTC.

The chain uses TRBV25-1 and TRBJ1-1; possibly TRBD1 for D (6 bases). The CDR3 covers 13 residues. Germline lookup yields CDR1 MGHDK and CDR2 SYGVNS. Trimming removed 7 bases at V and 9 bases at J, with 18 bases between. The CDR3 loop reads CASKMGAEGKAFF. CDR3 nucleotide sequence: TGTGCCAGCAAGATGGGGGCAGAGGGGAAAGCTTTCTTT.

The V call is TRBV19, the J call TRBJ2-5, with 7 bases identical to TRBD1. There are 14 residues in the CDR3. Losses at the gene ends were 2 bases for V and 2 bases for J; bases not matched to a gene: 2. Germline V CDR1 and CDR2: LNHDA, SQIVND (reference sequence). CDR3 nucleotides: TGTGCCAGTAGTATACCGGGACAGCAAGAGACCCAGTACTTC. Protein product: CASSIPGQQETQYF.

The J gene is TRBJ2-1, the V gene TRBV28; D gene ambiguous. Germline assignment: CDR1 MDHEN and CDR2 SYDVKM. The CDR3 runs to 12 residues. The V end was cut by 5 bases, the J end by 7 bases, with 9 bases between. Here the CDR3 DNA reads TGTGCCAGCAGTGAACTGAGGAATGAGCAGTTCTTC. This translates into CASSELRNEQFF.

This clone was counted a few times. This chain links TRBV25-1 with TRBJ1-2; D gene ambiguous. Germline CDR1 is MGHDK and CDR2 is SYGVNS. The germline V and J ends were trimmed by 6 bases and 6 bases, with 5 bases remaining between them. The CDR3 is 10 amino acids. Written as DNA, the CDR3 is TGTGCCAGCAGACCCGATGGCTACACCTTC. It yields the protein CASRPDGYTF.

The rearrangement links TRBV29-1 to TRBJ1-2; D is perhaps TRBD1 (5 bases). V gave up 8 bases and J gave up 2 bases, with 15 bases separating them. The CDR3 totals 13 residues. CDR1 is SQVTM and CDR2 is ANQGSEA in the germline V gene. CDR3 nucleotides: TGCAGCACTCGTATCGACAGCAACTATGGCTACACCTTC. It is translated as CSTRIDSNYGYTF.

This clone was observed a handful of times. The V gene is TRBV30, the J gene TRBJ1-2, with D possibly matching TRBD1 (6 bases). CDR1 GTSNPN and CDR2 SVGIG come from the germline V gene (reference sequence). Between the trimmed V and J ends, which lost 1 base and 4 bases, there was a span of 13 bases. CDR3 length: 14 residues. The CDR3 DNA follows: TGTGCCTGGAGTGCGTGGGGGGCAGGCTATGGCTACACCTTC. Residues: CAWSAWGAGYGYTF.